These 27 T cell receptor beta chains were all obtained from the same sample, sequenced in a study of glioma-infiltrating T cells after dendritic cell vaccination (dated by TCRdb to 2016 to 2017). Library preparation was by the immunoSEQ multiplex PCR assay. TCRdb took over this immuneACCESS table, retaining in-frame rearrangements with V and J assigned. Such tables are incomplete; in checked studies, under half of the missing clones stem from an unresolved V gene, and the remainder is unexplained. The sample yields approximately 100,000 clones; 75% to 85% were counted once. The biggest ten clones account for 10% to 15% of the sample. This material consisted of blood, taken before dendritic cell vaccination. The receptors were gathered from a human donor with glioblastoma.

This chain joins TRBV18 and TRBJ1-3; perhaps TRBD1 as D (6 bases). Germline CDR1 is KGHSH and CDR2 is LQKENI. V was cut by 2 bases and J by 2 bases, with 13 bases left in between. The CDR3 spans 16 residues. CDR3 in amino acids: CASSPISGGPGNTIYF. The DNA of the CDR3 is TGTGCCAGCTCACCAATATCGGGGGGCCCTGGAAACACCATATATTTT.

The J gene is TRBJ2-7, the V gene TRBV5-1; D is perhaps TRBD2 (5 bases). This CDR3 has 14 amino acids. Germline V gene data show CDR1 as SGHRS and CDR2 as YFSETQ. The ends were cut back, 2 bases at V and 0 bases at J, with 9 bases in the middle. DNA of the CDR3: TGCGCCAGCAGCTTCGGGGAATCCTCCTACGAGCAGTACTTC. It encodes CASSFGESSYEQYF.

The rearrangement joins TRBV18 to TRBJ2-1; the match to TRBD1 covers 10 bases. In germline, CDR1 is KGHSH, CDR2 LQKENI. The CDR3 is 15 amino acids. The ends lost 1 base at V and 5 bases at J; junction bases unmatched: 2. The DNA for the CDR3 is TGTGCCAGCTCACCACGGGACAGGGGCGACAATGAGCAGTTCTTC. Translating gives CASSPRDRGDNEQFF.

This sequence joins TRBV7-2 and TRBJ2-3; perhaps TRBD1 as D (5 bases). V lost 1 base to trimming and J lost 3 bases, with 8 bases between them. The germline CDR1 and CDR2 sequences are SGHTA and FQGNSA. The CDR3 length is 14 residues. CDR3 sequence (DNA): TGTGCCAGCAGCTTAGTAAGGGGAACAGATACGCAGTATTTT. Translating gives CASSLVRGTDTQYF.

This sequence joins TRBV4-1 and TRBJ1-5, with TRBD1 as a possible D gene (5 bases). The CDR3 has 15 amino acids. Germline V gene data show CDR1 as MGHRA and CDR2 as YSYEKL. V shed 1 base and J shed 6 bases, with 13 bases lying between them. CDR3 DNA: TGCGCCAGCAGCCAAGGGCAGGGAGGGAGTCAGCCCCAGCATTTT. This gives the protein CASSQGQGGSQPQHF.

A single count supports this clone. This rearrangement joins TRBV4-2 to TRBJ1-1, with 7 bases that match TRBD1. CDR3 size: 13 residues. V gave up 10 bases and J gave up 4 bases; unmatched junction bases: 9. CDR1 LGHNA and CDR2 YNFKEQ come from the germline V gene. CDR3 DNA sequence: TGTGCCACTACAGGGGATCAGGGCACTGAAGCTTTCTTT. Translating gives CATTGDQGTEAFF.

This sequence joins TRBV28 and TRBJ2-5; TRBD2 matches 11 bases. V was clipped by 2 bases and J by 0 bases; unmatched bases: 8. The germline gives CDR1 MDHEN, CDR2 SYDVKM. The CDR3 consists of 18 residues. CDR3 DNA sequence: TGTGCCAGCAGTTTAACTAGCGGGGGTTATATGTACCAAGAGACCCAGTACTTC. It translates to CASSLTSGGYMYQETQYF.

For this clone: The same CDR3 is also encoded by other DNA sequences in this sample. The J gene is TRBJ1-1, the V gene TRBV29-1; D not resolved. The germline gives CDR1 SQVTM, CDR2 ANQGSEA. This CDR3 contains 13 residues. The V end lost 6 bases, the J end lost 2 bases, and 13 bases lay between the germline ends. Written as DNA, the CDR3 is TGCAGCGTACGTCGGGGAGGAAACACTGAAGCTTTCTTT. This encodes CSVRRGGNTEAFF.

The gene calls are TRBV11-2 and TRBJ2-7, with TRBD1 matching over 7 bases. CDR1 is SGHAT and CDR2 is FQNNGV in the germline V gene. This CDR3 is built from 14 residues. V trimming: 1 base; J trimming: 4 bases; junction bases outside the gene matches: 4. CDR3 residues: CASSLAPQGYEQYF. The CDR3 DNA follows: TGTGCCAGCAGCTTAGCCCCACAGGGGTACGAGCAGTACTTC.

The chain couples TRBV7-6 to TRBJ2-1, with 9 bases fitting TRBD1. The CDR3 is made up of 16 amino acids. Germline V gene data show CDR1 as SGHVS and CDR2 as FNYEAQ. V lost 0 bases, J lost 1 base, and 1 base stayed unmatched. The CDR3 sequence is CASSLATGGSYNEQFF. The CDR3 bases are TGTGCCAGCAGCTTAGCGACAGGGGGTTCCTACAATGAGCAGTTCTTC.

This clone has more than one count but fewer than ten. V and J are TRBV11-3 and TRBJ1-2; D not certain. V was cut by 0 bases and J by 5 bases, with 10 bases left in between. CDR1 and CDR2 from the germline V gene are SGHNT and YENEEA. CDR3 length: 14 residues. For the CDR3, the DNA is TGTGCCAGCAGCTTAGATAGCACTGCTTATGGCTACACCTTC. Residues: CASSLDSTAYGYTF.

V is TRBV7-2 and J is TRBJ2-5, with 7 bases aligning to TRBD1. The V segment lost 4 bases and the J segment 7 bases; nucleotides outside the gene matches: 9. From germline, CDR1 is SGHTA and CDR2 FQGNSA. The CDR3 is 14 residues long. CDR3 sequence reads: CASSSDRTGGTQYF. CDR3 coding DNA: TGTGCCAGCAGCTCCGACAGGACAGGTGGGACCCAGTACTTC.

This clone has just a few counts. V usage is TRBV5-1 and J usage is TRBJ1-2, with D tentatively TRBD1 (6 bases). The CDR3 consists of 17 residues. Deletions cut 4 bases from V and 7 bases from J, with 26 bases between. The germline V gene encodes CDR1 SGHRS and CDR2 YFSETQ. The CDR3 sequence: CASSPSGARGLGIGYTF. The CDR3, as DNA: TGCGCCAGCAGCCCATCAGGGGCCCGCGGGCTCGGAATTGGCTACACCTTC. Looking up the rest from reference TRBV5-1 and TRBJ1-2 gives the full variable domain: KAGVTQTPRYLIKTRGQQVTLSCSPISGHRSVSWYQQTPGQGLQFLFEYFSETQRNKGNFPGRFSGRQFSNSRSEMNVSTLELGDSALYLCASSPSGARGLGIGYTFGSGTRLTVV.

The V and J genes are TRBV4-3 and TRBJ1-6, with D possibly being TRBD1 (5 bases). Germline CDR1 LGHNA, CDR2 YSLEER. The V and J ends lost 1 base and 10 bases respectively, with 14 bases between them. The CDR3 length is 15 residues. The DNA of the CDR3 is TGCGCCAGCAGCCAAGCGGACACGGCTCGATCACCCCTCCACTTT. This gives the protein CASSQADTARSPLHF.

V gene TRBV6-4 combines with J gene TRBJ2-2, with a possible D match to TRBD1 (6 bases). Germline V CDR1 and CDR2: MRHNA, SNTAGT. This CDR3 region has 14 residues. Trimming left V 6 bases short and J 0 bases short, with 8 bases between. CDR3 protein: CASSRTANTGELFF. The DNA for the CDR3 is TGTGCCAGCAGCCGGACAGCGAACACCGGGGAGCTGTTTTTT.

The J gene is TRBJ2-2, the V gene TRBV6-1, with D possibly matching TRBD2 (6 bases). Trimming took 8 bases from V and 5 from J, leaving 12 bases between them. The germline V gene has CDR1 MNHNS and CDR2 SASEGT. The CDR3 has 13 residues. CDR3 amino acids: CASYVGGTGELFF. CDR3 DNA sequence: TGTGCCAGCTATGTGGGGGGAACCGGGGAGCTGTTTTTT.

The rearrangement links TRBV28 to TRBJ2-3; 11 nucleotides match TRBD2. V lost 7 bases to trimming and J lost 4 bases; unmatched junction nucleotides: 7. This CDR3 comprises 15 residues. Looked up from germline, CDR1 is MDHEN and CDR2 is SYDVKM. CDR3 sequence: CASKLAGGGSDTQYF. The CDR3, as DNA: TGTGCCAGCAAATTAGCGGGGGGGGGATCAGATACGCAGTATTTT.

V and J are TRBV11-2 and TRBJ2-5; 7 bases agree with TRBD2. V dropped 0 bases and J dropped 5; count of bases not matched to a gene: 6. Germline assignment: CDR1 SGHAT and CDR2 FQNNGV. CDR3 length: 15 residues. DNA of the CDR3: TGTGCCAGCAGCTTAGAGGCGGGGGTTGGGGAGACCCAGTACTTC. Amino acid sequence: CASSLEAGVGETQYF.

The J gene is TRBJ1-2, the V gene TRBV4-2; D might be TRBD1 (5 bases). V shed 8 bases and J shed 4 bases, with 14 bases lying between them. CDR3 length: 13 amino acids. Germline lookup yields CDR1 LGHNA and CDR2 YNFKEQ. CDR3 nucleotide sequence: TGTGCCAGCCACGGGGGGGGTAGCTATGGCTACACCTTC. Amino acids: CASHGGGSYGYTF.

The chain has TRBV6-5 and TRBJ2-2; D is perhaps TRBD2 (7 bases). V was cut by 7 bases and J by 3 bases, with 12 bases left in between. CDR1 MNHEY and CDR2 SVGAGI come from the germline V gene. The CDR3 length is 14 residues. CDR3 in DNA: TGTGCCAGCATCAAGGGGGGGGACACCGGGGAGCTGTTTTTT. It encodes CASIKGGDTGELFF.

The chain links TRBV27 to TRBJ1-5, with D perhaps matching TRBD1 (6 bases). Germline V CDR1 and CDR2: MNHEY, SMNVEV (reference sequence). The CDR3 spans 14 residues. Trimming cost V 6 bases and J 3 bases, with 12 bases left between them. The CDR3 spells CASSRWDNNQPQHF. DNA for the CDR3: TGTGCCAGCAGCCGATGGGACAACAATCAGCCCCAGCATTTT.

The V call is TRBV7-8, the J call TRBJ2-1, with 9 nucleotides matching TRBD2. CDR1 is SGHVS and CDR2 is FQNEAQ in the germline V gene. V trimming: 8 bases; J trimming: 7 bases; junction bases outside the gene matches: 15. The CDR3 covers 16 residues. This CDR3 is CASYPGTSFGLNEQFF. The CDR3 DNA reads TGTGCCAGCTACCCAGGGACTAGCTTTGGTTTAAATGAGCAGTTCTTC.

The rearrangement joins TRBV29-1 to TRBJ1-2, with a weak D call TRBD1 (5 bases). The CDR3 runs 12 residues. Trimming pared 3 bases from V and 4 bases from J, leaving 9 bases between. Looked up from germline, CDR1 is SQVTM and CDR2 is ANQGSEA. The CDR3 DNA follows: TGCAGCGTTGAGTTTAGGGGCTATGGCTACACCTTC. It specifies CSVEFRGYGYTF.

CDR3 residues: CASSHRKSGGAGETQYF. In DNA form, the CDR3 reads TGCGCCAGCAGTCATCGTAAGAGCGGGGGGGCTGGAGAGACCCAGTACTTC. The chain has TRBV23-1 and TRBJ2-5; 10 bases align to TRBD2. TRBV23-1 is an open reading frame, and its role is uncertain. V dropped 3 bases and J dropped 4; count of bases not matched to a gene: 11. This CDR3 has 17 residues.

The chain links TRBV5-5 to TRBJ2-3; possible D gene TRBD2, 5 bases. V was clipped by 3 bases and J by 3 bases, with 17 bases between them. CDR1 and CDR2 from the germline V gene are SGHKS and YYEKEE (reference sequence). The CDR3 totals 16 residues. In DNA form, the CDR3 reads TGTGCCAGCAGCTCCCGGACCGGGGTGGAGACAGATACGCAGTATTTT. As protein: CASSSRTGVETDTQYF.

The V gene is TRBV5-1, the J gene TRBJ1-2, with 8 bases matching TRBD1. Trimming at V came to 3 bases and at J to 2 bases, leaving 3 bases not matched to a gene. Germline V gene sequence: CDR1 SGHRS, CDR2 YFSETQ. The CDR3 extends over 14 amino acids. CDR3 residues: CASSSDRANYGYTF. In DNA form, the CDR3 reads TGCGCCAGCAGCTCGGACAGGGCGAACTATGGCTACACCTTC.

The gene calls are TRBV19 and TRBJ1-6; possibly TRBD1 for D (6 bases). Between the trimmed V and J ends, which lost 1 base and 0 bases, there was a span of 13 bases. From germline, CDR1 is LNHDA and CDR2 SQIVND (reference sequence). This CDR3 has 18 amino acids. CDR3 residues: CASSIGRTASSYNSPLHF. Written as DNA, the CDR3 is TGTGCCAGTAGTATAGGACGGACAGCCAGCTCCTATAATTCACCCCTCCACTTT. Full variable domain (rest looked up from reference TRBV19 and TRBJ1-6): DGGITQSPKYLFRKEGQNVTLSCEQNLNHDAMYWYRQDPGQGLRLIYYSQIVNDFQKGDIAEGYSVSREKKESFPLTVTSAQKNPTAFYLCASSIGRTASSYNSPLHFGNGTRLTVT.